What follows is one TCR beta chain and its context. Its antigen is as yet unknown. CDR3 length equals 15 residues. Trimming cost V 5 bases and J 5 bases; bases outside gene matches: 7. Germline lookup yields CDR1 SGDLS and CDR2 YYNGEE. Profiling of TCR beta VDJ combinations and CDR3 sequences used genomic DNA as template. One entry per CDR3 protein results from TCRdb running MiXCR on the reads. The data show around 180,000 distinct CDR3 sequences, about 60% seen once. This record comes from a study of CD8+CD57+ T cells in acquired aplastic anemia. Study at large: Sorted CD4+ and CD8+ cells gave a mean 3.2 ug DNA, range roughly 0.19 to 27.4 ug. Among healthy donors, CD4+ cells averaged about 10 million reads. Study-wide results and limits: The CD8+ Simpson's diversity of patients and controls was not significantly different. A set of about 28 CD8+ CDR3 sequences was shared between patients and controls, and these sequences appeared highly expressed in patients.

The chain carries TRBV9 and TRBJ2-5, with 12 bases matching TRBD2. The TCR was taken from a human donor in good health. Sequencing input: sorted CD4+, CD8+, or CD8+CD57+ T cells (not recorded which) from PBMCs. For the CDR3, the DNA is TGTGCCAGCAGTTCCCTAGCGGGGGGGTTGGAGACCCAGTACTTC. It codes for CASSSLAGGLETQYF.